These 28 T cell receptor beta chains originate from one sample sequenced in a study of a mutant IDH1 vaccine in newly diagnosed glioma. The repertoire was sequenced with immunoSEQ multiplex PCR; TCRdb's copy has only in-frame clones and lacks some. The sample has around 60,000 clones; about four fifths are singletons. What these receptors recognize is not known. Specified time point: week 35, safety follow-up. Each dose delivered 300 ug of mutant IDH1 20-mer peptide subcutaneously with imiquimod. This specimen consisted of PBMCs, obtained from a glioma patient whose treatment included an IDH1 peptide vaccine. The receptors derive from a man in his forties with glioma.

The chain has TRBV5-1 and TRBJ1-4, with 8 bases fitting TRBD1. This CDR3 is built from 13 residues. From germline, CDR1 is SGHRS and CDR2 YFSETQ. V lost 4 bases, J lost 6 bases, and 2 bases stayed unmatched. The CDR3 DNA follows: TGCGCCAGCAGCCAGACAGGGGATGAAAAACTGTTTTTT. This gives the protein CASSQTGDEKLFF.

The chain carries TRBV10-3 and TRBJ1-1; the D is unclear. V lost 10 bases and J 7 bases, leaving 25 bases between the germline ends. The CDR3 runs to 15 residues. CDR1 is ENHRY and CDR2 is SYGVKD in the germline V gene. In DNA, the CDR3 is TGTGCCACCAGGTTAACGGTTTCGGGGAGAGTTGAAGCTTTCTTT. It specifies CATRLTVSGRVEAFF.

This clone was detected only once. This sequence joins TRBV4-3 and TRBJ1-1; 8 bases line up with TRBD1. V gave up 4 bases and J gave up 1 base; unmatched junction bases: 2. This CDR3 spans 14 amino acids. Per the germline V gene, CDR1 is LGHNA and CDR2 is YSLEER. The CDR3, as DNA: TGCGCCAGCAGCCGGACAGGGAAGAACACTGAAGCTTTCTTT. It codes for CASSRTGKNTEAFF.

In nucleotides, the CDR3 is TGTGCCAGCAGCTTTACGCCACTGACAACCTCTCGAAATGGCTACACCTTC. Protein: CASSFTPLTTSRNGYTF. The V and J genes are TRBV7-2 and TRBJ1-2; D unresolved. Germline loops: CDR1 SGHTA, CDR2 FQGNSA. The V and J ends lost 3 bases and 6 bases respectively, with 23 bases between them. The CDR3 has 17 residues.

This clone was counted a single time. V is TRBV4-3 and J is TRBJ2-1, with 15 bases identical to TRBD2. The CDR3 contains 20 residues. Germline lookup yields CDR1 LGHNA and CDR2 YSLEER. After removal of 0 bases from V and 0 bases from J, the junction contained 6 bases not matched to a gene. The CDR3 reads CASSQDRGLAGGHSYNEQFF. For the CDR3, the DNA is TGCGCCAGCAGCCAAGATAGGGGACTAGCGGGAGGTCACTCCTACAATGAGCAGTTCTTC.

The V gene is TRBV7-9, the J gene TRBJ1-2; 7 bases map to TRBD1. This CDR3 has 13 amino acids. The J segment lost 5 bases and the V segment lost 4 bases, leaving 4 bases of the junction unmatched. Germline loops: CDR1 SEHNR, CDR2 FQNEAQ (reference sequence). The CDR3 DNA is TGTGCCAGCAGCTCGGGACAGCAATATGGCTACACCTTC. This codes for CASSSGQQYGYTF.

The rearrangement links TRBV25-1 to TRBJ1-3; D unresolved. Germline V gene lookup returns CDR1 MGHDK and CDR2 SYGVNS. Trimming took off 3 bases at V and 0 bases at J, with 0 bases between the two ends. The length of the CDR3 is 12 residues. The CDR3 loop reads CASSDSGNTIYF. In DNA, the CDR3 is TGTGCCAGCAGTGACTCTGGAAACACCATATATTTT. The complete variable domain, with remaining parts taken from reference TRBV25-1 and TRBJ1-3, reads EADIYQTPRYLVIGTGKKITLECSQTMGHDKMYWYQQDPGMELHLIHYSYGVNSTEKGDLSSESTVSRIRTEHFPLTLESARPSHTSQYLCASSDSGNTIYFGEGSWLTVV.

J is TRBJ2-7 and V is TRBV6-1; D is ambiguous. Germline V gene sequence: CDR1 MNHNS, CDR2 SASEGT. V was shortened by 6 bases and J by 4 bases, with 13 bases between the two germline ends. The CDR3 is made up of 13 amino acids. This chain's CDR3 is CASRSHTAYEQYF. The CDR3 DNA follows: TGTGCCAGCAGATCCCACACAGCTTACGAGCAGTACTTC.

The chain uses TRBV19 and TRBJ1-1; D call uncertain. CDR1 and CDR2 from the germline V gene are LNHDA and SQIVND (reference sequence). CDR3 length: 13 residues. Trimming cost V 0 bases and J 0 bases, with 2 bases left between them. The CDR3 loop reads CASSIDLNTEAFF. Written as DNA, the CDR3 is TGTGCCAGTAGTATAGACCTGAACACTGAAGCTTTCTTT.

The gene calls are TRBV6-6 and TRBJ1-5, with a weak D call TRBD1 (5 bases). Trimming removed 7 bases from V and 1 base from J, with 14 bases in between. Germline lookup yields CDR1 MNHNY and CDR2 SVGAGI (reference sequence). There are 15 residues in the CDR3. The DNA of the CDR3 is TGTGCCAGCAACTACGGGGGATGGAGCAATCAGCCCCAGCATTTT. It encodes CASNYGGWSNQPQHF.

Only one count was recorded for this clone. J is TRBJ1-2 and V is TRBV7-6; 7 bases match TRBD1. Germline V CDR1 and CDR2: SGHVS, FNYEAQ. The CDR3 totals 15 residues. The J segment lost 0 bases and the V segment lost 6 bases, leaving 7 bases of the junction unmatched. The CDR3 nucleotides read TGTGCCAGCAGTTTGGGACAGACAGCTAACTATGGCTACACCTTC. This gives the protein CASSLGQTANYGYTF.

The chain is built from TRBV4-2 and TRBJ1-1, with 8 bases lining up with TRBD1. Trimming at V came to 0 bases and at J to 6 bases, leaving 9 bases not matched to a gene. From germline, CDR1 is LGHNA and CDR2 YNFKEQ. This CDR3 has 16 amino acids. The CDR3 reads CASSQEGTGGFSEAFF. The CDR3 coding sequence is TGTGCCAGCAGCCAAGAAGGCACAGGGGGATTTTCTGAAGCTTTCTTT.

The chain is built from TRBV7-2 and TRBJ2-7; D not certain. CDR1 and CDR2 from the germline V gene are SGHTA and FQGNSA. The CDR3 contains 13 residues. Trimming shortened V by 6 bases and J by 2 bases, and 11 bases separated the two germline ends. The DNA for the CDR3 is TGTGCCAGCAGTTCCCCGGACGCCTACGAGCAGTACTTC. Amino acid sequence: CASSSPDAYEQYF.

This clone has just one count. The V call is TRBV7-9, the J call TRBJ2-7, with D perhaps TRBD1 (6 bases). The CDR3 runs to 12 residues. CDR1 and CDR2 (germline): SEHNR, FQNEAQ (reference sequence). The germline V and J ends were trimmed by 2 bases and 7 bases, with 9 bases remaining between them. The CDR3 bases are TGTGCCAGCAGCTTACCTGGGACAGAGCAGTACTTC. Translation gives CASSLPGTEQYF.

V gene TRBV2 combines with J gene TRBJ1-2; a possible D gene is TRBD1 (6 bases). The germline V and J ends were trimmed by 6 bases and 6 bases, with 17 bases remaining between them. The CDR3 covers 14 residues. Germline CDR1 SNHLY, CDR2 FYNNEI. The CDR3 spells CASSPTGFGHGYTF. CDR3 bases: TGTGCCAGCAGCCCTACAGGGTTTGGGCATGGCTACACCTTC.

The rearrangement uses TRBV10-3 and TRBJ2-7; 10 positions match TRBD1. Germline V gives CDR1 ENHRY, CDR2 SYGVKD. V shed 6 bases and J 5 bases; nucleotides not matched to a gene: 4. The CDR3 runs 13 residues. CDR3 nucleotides: TGTGCCATCAGAGGACAGGGGGAGGACGAGCAGTACTTC. It specifies CAIRGQGEDEQYF.

This clone turned up a few times. V and J are TRBV2 and TRBJ1-1; D gene ambiguous. V gave up 7 bases and J gave up 4 bases, with 13 bases separating them. Germline V gene data show CDR1 as SNHLY and CDR2 as FYNNEI. The CDR3 is 13 residues long. The CDR3 here is CASIRGGSTEAFF. CDR3 nucleotides: TGTGCCAGCATTCGTGGCGGGAGCACTGAAGCTTTCTTT.

This clone came up once. V usage is TRBV4-2 and J usage is TRBJ1-2; D remains unclear. Trimming took off 6 bases at V and 3 bases at J, with 11 bases between the two ends. Germline V gene sequence: CDR1 LGHNA, CDR2 YNFKEQ. The CDR3 contains 13 residues. The CDR3 nucleotides are TGTGCCAGCAGTGGAGGGAGGGACTATGGCTACACCTTC. Translation: CASSGGRDYGYTF.

CDR3 region: CASSLARGTYEQYF. The CDR3 bases are TGTGCCAGCAGCTTAGCGCGGGGGACCTACGAGCAGTACTTC. V usage is TRBV7-2 and J usage is TRBJ2-7; 7 bases agree with TRBD2. Germline CDR1 SGHTA, CDR2 FQGNSA. CDR3 size: 14 residues. Trimming took 0 bases from V and 2 from J; bases not matched to a gene: 1.

This clone appeared once. The rearrangement uses TRBV5-4 and TRBJ2-1, with 7 bases lining up with TRBD2. The CDR3 loop spans 15 amino acids. CDR1 SGHNT and CDR2 YYREEE come from the germline V gene (reference sequence). The ends lost 2 bases at V and 2 bases at J; junction bases unmatched: 4. The CDR3 nucleotides read TGTGCCAGCAGCTTCTCTAGCGGACCCTACAATGAGCAGTTCTTC. This translates into CASSFSSGPYNEQFF.

The chain employs TRBV2 and TRBJ1-1; TRBD1 matches 7 bases. The CDR3 totals 13 residues. The ends lost 6 bases at V and 1 base at J; junction bases unmatched: 2. In germline, CDR1 is SNHLY, CDR2 FYNNEI. CDR3 sequence (DNA): TGTGCCAGCAGACAGGGGCAGAACACTGAAGCTTTCTTT. It specifies CASRQGQNTEAFF.

The chain combines TRBV4-3 with TRBJ2-1; D may correspond to TRBD1 or TRBD2 (5 bases each). The CDR3 covers 17 residues. V lost 2 bases and J 5 bases, leaving 19 bases between the germline ends. Germline-derived CDR1 and CDR2 are LGHNA and YSLEER. The CDR3 sequence: CASSQKVNGDGDNEQFF. CDR3 DNA: TGCGCCAGCAGCCAAAAGGTCAACGGGGACGGTGACAATGAGCAGTTCTTC.

This clone occurred once. V is TRBV10-1 and J is TRBJ2-2; D gene uncertain. The germline CDR1 and CDR2 sequences are WNHNN and SYGVQD (reference sequence). CDR3 length: 11 amino acids. Deletions cut 7 bases from V and 9 bases from J, with 9 bases between. CDR3: CASNWPRELFF. CDR3 bases: TGCGCCAGCAATTGGCCCAGGGAGCTGTTTTTT.

The V and J genes are TRBV28 and TRBJ2-1; 7 bases match TRBD2. The CDR3 totals 14 residues. Germline lookup yields CDR1 MDHEN and CDR2 SYDVKM. The ends lost 6 bases at V and 5 bases at J; junction bases unmatched: 7. CDR3 nucleotides: TGTGCCAGCAGGCCGGCGGGAGCAAACAATGAGCAGTTCTTC. Translated, it gives CASRPAGANNEQFF.

The V gene is TRBV7-9, the J gene TRBJ1-6; D unresolved. Trimming shortened V by 5 bases and J by 11 bases, and 1 base separated the two germline ends. Germline V gene data show CDR1 as SEHNR and CDR2 as FQNEAQ (reference sequence). The CDR3 extends over 9 amino acids. The CDR3 DNA reads TGTGCCAGCAGCGCACCCCTCCACTTT. As protein: CASSAPLHF.

The chain carries TRBV6-1 and TRBJ2-6; no reliable D call. The CDR3 is 13 amino acids. Germline V gives CDR1 MNHNS, CDR2 SASEGT. Trimming left V 9 bases short and J 4 bases short, with 10 bases between. CDR3 in DNA: TGTGCCAGTGACATGTCCGGGGCCAACGTCCTGACTTTC. Encoded protein: CASDMSGANVLTF.

The chain combines TRBV27 with TRBJ2-1; D gene ambiguous. V shed 3 bases and J shed 3 bases, with 9 bases lying between them. Germline CDR1 and CDR2: MNHEY and SMNVEV (reference sequence). The CDR3 consists of 14 residues. CDR3 region: CASSFSGIYNEQFF. The CDR3, as DNA: TGTGCCAGCAGTTTTTCCGGTATCTACAATGAGCAGTTCTTC.

V and J are TRBV2 and TRBJ2-7, with D uncertain. The V gene lost 5 bases and the J gene lost 2 bases, with 7 bases spanning the gap. CDR1 and CDR2 (germline): SNHLY, FYNNEI. The CDR3 contains 12 residues. The CDR3 nucleotides are TGTGCCAGCAGTTGGGCAACCTACGAGCAGTACTTC. Amino acids: CASSWATYEQYF.